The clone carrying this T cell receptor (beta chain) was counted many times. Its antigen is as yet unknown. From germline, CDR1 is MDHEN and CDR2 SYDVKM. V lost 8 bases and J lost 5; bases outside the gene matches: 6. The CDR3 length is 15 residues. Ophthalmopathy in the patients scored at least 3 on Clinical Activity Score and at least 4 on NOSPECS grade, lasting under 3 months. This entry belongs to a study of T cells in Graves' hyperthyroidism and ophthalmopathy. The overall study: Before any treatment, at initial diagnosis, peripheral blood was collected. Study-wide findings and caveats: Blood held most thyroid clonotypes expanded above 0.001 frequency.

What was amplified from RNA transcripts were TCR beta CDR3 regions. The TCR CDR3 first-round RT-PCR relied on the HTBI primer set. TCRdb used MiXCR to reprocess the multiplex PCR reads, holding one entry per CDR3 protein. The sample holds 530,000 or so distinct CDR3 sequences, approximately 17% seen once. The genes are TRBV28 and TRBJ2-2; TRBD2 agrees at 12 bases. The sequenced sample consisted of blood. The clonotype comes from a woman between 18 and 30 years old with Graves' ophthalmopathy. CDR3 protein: CASGASGRGTGELFF. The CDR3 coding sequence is TGTGCCAGCGGGGCTAGCGGGAGGGGGACCGGGGAGCTGTTTTTT.